Listed below are T cell receptor beta chains from one sample, sequenced in a study of technical replicates of blood from several donors. Measured with immunoSEQ multiplex PCR; TCRdb has only the in-frame clones, and not every one. The profile shows about 64,000 clones, less than 90% of them singletons. The sequenced sample was PBMCs. Receptors were obtained from a human donor in good health. Some clones in this sample may be carry-over from other donors' samples. CDR3s include the opening cysteine and the closing phenylalanine or tryptophan. The D gene is left open where the match is weak. Clone size is not always given. Where it is, it says once, few, many or a class for expanded clones.

TRBV30	NA	NA	TRBJ1-5	TGTGCCTGGAGTACAGGGAGTTTCAATCAGCCCCAGCATTTT	CAWSTGSFNQPQHF
TRBV2	NA	TRBD1	TRBJ2-7	TGTGCCAGCACTGGAAACCGGGACAGGGGCTCCTACGAGCAGTACTTC	CASTGNRDRGSYEQYF
TRBV19	NA	NA	TRBJ2-3	TGTGCCAGTAGCAGGAAGCATCCAGATACGCAGTATTTT	CASSRKHPDTQYF
TRBV11-2	NA	NA	TRBJ2-7	TGTGCCAGCAGCCCGCGCCAGCGGAACACCTACGAGCAGTACTTC	CASSPRQRNTYEQYF
TRBV5-1	NA	TRBD1	TRBJ2-3	TGCGCCAGCAGACCCGGGACAGGCAGCACAGATACGCAGTATTTT	CASRPGTGSTDTQYF
TRBV9	few	TRBD2	TRBJ2-2	TGTGCCAGCAGCGTGACTAGCGGGAATACAGGGACCGGGGAGCTGTTTTTT	CASSVTSGNTGTGELFF
TRBV7-9	NA	TRBD2	TRBJ2-1	TGTGCCAGCAGCTTACGGAGGGAGGGTTCTAATGAGCAGTTCTTC	CASSLRREGSNEQFF
TRBV18	NA	TRBD1	TRBJ2-7	TGTGCCAGCTCACCAGAGACAGGGGGAGCCTACGAGCAGTACTTC	CASSPETGGAYEQYF
TRBV6-1	NA	NA	TRBJ1-1	TGTGCCAGCAGTGAATTCCAGGGCTTCCCTGAAGCTTTCTTT	CASSEFQGFPEAFF
TRBV7-3	NA	NA	TRBJ2-1	TGTGCCAGCAGCTTTAGCCAGGGTCGTATGAATGAGCAGTTCTTC	CASSFSQGRMNEQFF
TRBV4-1	few	TRBD1	TRBJ2-7	TGCGCCAGCAGCCAAGGGGGGACAGGGAGAACATACGAGCAGTACTTC	CASSQGGTGRTYEQYF